Presented here are 23 T cell receptor beta chains from one specimen sequenced in a study of cytomegalovirus exposure and HLA in healthy donors (TCRdb year 2017). The library relied on the immunoSEQ multiplex PCR assay. The multiplex PCR relied on a mix of 60 forward primers for TCR Vbeta segments and 13 reverse primers for TCR Jbeta segments. Entries here come from immuneACCESS through TCRdb and include only in-frame sequences with V and J called. Some clones fail to appear in such tables; in the studies checked, an unresolved V gene covers under half of the shortfall, and the cause of the remainder is unknown. The sample contains about 140,000 clones, 70% to 85% of them found a single time. Jointly, the top ten make up roughly 3.5% of the sample. The sample comprised PBMCs. The receptor set was obtained from a male donor in good health and CMV-seronegative.

V gene TRBV7-2 combines with J gene TRBJ2-3, with 12 bases aligning to TRBD2. The CDR3 length is 17 residues. V lost 1 base, J lost 6 bases, and 8 bases stayed unmatched. Looked up from germline, CDR1 is SGHTA and CDR2 is FQGNSA. In DNA form, the CDR3 reads TGTGCCAGCAGCTTAGACTGGTCTAGCGGGGGGGTGGATACGCAGTATTTT. Protein sequence: CASSLDWSSGGVDTQYF.

The chain employs TRBV11-1 and TRBJ2-1, with TRBD2 identical over 11 bases. After removal of 5 bases from V and 7 bases from J, the junction contained 7 bases not matched to a gene. The germline gives CDR1 SGHAT, CDR2 FQDESV (reference sequence). This CDR3 contains 15 residues. Written as DNA, the CDR3 is TGTGCCAGCAGCCCTGGGGCTAGCGGGAGGAATGAGCAGTTCTTC. It yields the protein CASSPGASGRNEQFF.

This clone was counted between two and nine times. This chain joins TRBV6-1 and TRBJ2-3; D unresolved. With 3 bases removed from V and 0 bases from J, the gap between germline ends came to 10 bases. The CDR3 has 15 residues. CDR1 MNHNS and CDR2 SASEGT come from the germline V gene. CDR3: CASSDLVGSTDTQYF. The CDR3 nucleotides read TGTGCCAGCAGTGACTTGGTCGGGAGCACAGATACGCAGTATTTT.

The rearrangement joins TRBV5-1 to TRBJ2-7; 10 bases agree with TRBD2. J lost 4 bases, V lost 0 bases, and 4 bases had no gene match. Germline V gene data show CDR1 as SGHRS and CDR2 as YFSETQ. The length of the CDR3 is 15 residues. CDR3 residues: CASSLGTSGFYEQYF. The CDR3 DNA reads as TGCGCCAGCAGCTTGGGGACTAGCGGCTTTTACGAGCAGTACTTC.

The V gene is TRBV29-1, the J gene TRBJ2-5; 7 nucleotides agree with TRBD1. CDR1 is SQVTM, CDR2 ANQGSEA, per germline. The CDR3 extends over 13 amino acids. The J segment lost 8 bases and the V segment lost 3 bases, leaving 9 bases of the junction unmatched. This CDR3 reads CSVDAGTEGTQYF. The CDR3 region has the DNA TGCAGCGTTGATGCCGGGACAGAGGGTACCCAGTACTTC.

The rearrangement joins TRBV5-1 to TRBJ2-7, with 7 bases identical to TRBD1. V lost 0 bases, J lost 2 bases, and 8 bases stayed unmatched. CDR3 size: 16 residues. Germline V gene lookup returns CDR1 SGHRS and CDR2 YFSETQ. The CDR3 spells CASSLAGTAATYEQYF. As DNA, the CDR3 is TGCGCCAGCAGCTTGGCAGGGACAGCAGCTACCTACGAGCAGTACTTC.

The V gene is TRBV14, the J gene TRBJ2-1; D not certain. Germline lookup yields CDR1 SGHDN and CDR2 FVKESK. Trimming left V 0 bases short and J 9 bases short, with 9 bases between. The CDR3 spans 13 residues. The CDR3 DNA sequence: TGTGCCAGCAGCCAAGACTGGCTGGCTGAGCAGTTCTTC. Protein product: CASSQDWLAEQFF. The full variable domain, with the rest looked up from reference TRBV14 and TRBJ2-1, is EAGVTQFPSHSVIEKGQTVTLRCDPISGHDNLYWYRRVMGKEIKFLLHFVKESKQDESGMPNNRFLAERTGGTYSTLKVQPAELEDSGVYFCASSQDWLAEQFFGPGTRLTVL.

This clone has only a few counts. Here the CDR3 reads CAISGTGYYGYTF. DNA of the CDR3: TGTGCCATCAGTGGGACAGGGTATTATGGCTACACCTTC. J is TRBJ1-2 and V is TRBV10-3, with 8 bases that match TRBD1. After removal of 4 bases from V and 5 bases from J, the junction contained 3 bases not matched to a gene. The CDR3 loop spans 13 amino acids. Looked up from germline, CDR1 is ENHRY and CDR2 is SYGVKD.

The V and J genes are TRBV5-1 and TRBJ2-7; TRBD2 matches 11 bases. With 3 bases clipped from V and 2 bases from J, the junction kept 19 bases outside the gene matches. This CDR3 comprises 20 residues. Germline assignment: CDR1 SGHRS and CDR2 YFSETQ. The CDR3 coding sequence is TGCGCCAGCAGCTCCGAGTTCAATCCAACTAGCGGGAGTGATCCCTACGAGCAGTACTTC. Residues: CASSSEFNPTSGSDPYEQYF. Drawing the rest from reference TRBV5-1 and TRBJ2-7, the complete variable domain is KAGVTQTPRYLIKTRGQQVTLSCSPISGHRSVSWYQQTPGQGLQFLFEYFSETQRNKGNFPGRFSGRQFSNSRSEMNVSTLELGDSALYLCASSSEFNPTSGSDPYEQYFGPGTRLTVT.

Only a few counts were recorded for this clone. The genes are TRBV6-1 and TRBJ2-7; 7 positions agree with TRBD2. The germline gives CDR1 MNHNS, CDR2 SASEGT. With V trimmed by 4 bases and J by 2 bases, 14 bases remained unmatched. This CDR3 contains 17 residues. CDR3 sequence (DNA): TGTGCCAGCAGTGCTATAAACCCAGGTGGGGGGGCCTACGAGCAGTACTTC. Translated, it gives CASSAINPGGGAYEQYF.

This chain uses TRBV28 with TRBJ1-2; D gene unclear. V gave up 5 bases and J gave up 3 bases, with 22 bases separating them. Germline V gene sequence: CDR1 MDHEN, CDR2 SYDVKM. The CDR3 is 17 residues long. The CDR3 region is CASSPTASEGLHYGYTF. For the CDR3, the DNA is TGTGCCAGCAGTCCAACCGCGAGCGAGGGCTTGCACTATGGCTACACCTTC.

The V and J genes are TRBV30 and TRBJ2-3; 7 nucleotides agree with TRBD2. The CDR3 has 14 residues. V shed 6 bases, J shed 6 bases, and the junction held 12 bases outside the gene matches. In germline, CDR1 is GTSNPN, CDR2 SVGIG (reference sequence). CDR3 residues: CACGGGLTRDTQYF. The CDR3 bases are TGTGCCTGTGGCGGGGGTTTAACTAGGGATACGCAGTATTTT.

The gene calls are TRBV6-5 and TRBJ2-1; 8 bases fit TRBD2. Germline values: CDR1 MNHEY, CDR2 SVGAGI. The V and J ends lost 6 bases and 5 bases, in that order; junction bases with no gene match: 9. The CDR3 is made up of 15 amino acids. In DNA, the CDR3 is TGTGCCAGCAGACCTCGGGGGGGCGTACACAATGAGCAGTTCTTC. This sequence encodes CASRPRGGVHNEQFF.

The rearrangement joins TRBV18 to TRBJ2-1; 14 bases are shared with TRBD2. The CDR3 sequence is 16 residues long. Germline V lookup: CDR1 KGHSH, CDR2 LQKENI. Trimming removed 0 bases from V and 5 bases from J; junction bases left unmatched: 0. CDR3 DNA sequence: TGTGCCAGCTCACCACCGGGACTAGCGGGAGACAATGAGCAGTTCTTC. Its protein product is CASSPPGLAGDNEQFF.

J is TRBJ2-3 and V is TRBV7-2; TRBD1 is a possible D gene (6 bases). The CDR3 is 16 amino acids. The germline CDR1 and CDR2 sequences are SGHTA and FQGNSA. Trimming stripped 5 bases from V and 2 bases from J, with 17 bases between. CDR3 loop: CASSPRAGALTDTQYF. In nucleotides, the CDR3 is TGTGCCAGCAGCCCCCGGGCAGGGGCCCTCACAGATACGCAGTATTTT.

Only a few counts were recorded for this clone. J is TRBJ2-4 and V is TRBV7-3, with 12 bases matching TRBD1. The germline CDR1 and CDR2 sequences are SGHTA and FQGTGA. CDR3 length equals 20 residues. V shed 1 base, J shed 11 bases, and the junction held 21 bases outside the gene matches. The chain's CDR3 is CASSLMGLGQGAGGLTLQYF. Written as DNA, the CDR3 is TGTGCCAGCAGCTTAATGGGCTTGGGACAGGGGGCCGGGGGCCTAACTCTTCAGTACTTC.

This chain connects TRBV11-2 to TRBJ1-2, with D hard to call. This CDR3 spans 12 amino acids. Deletions cut 7 bases from V and 7 bases from J, with 13 bases between. Germline V gene lookup returns CDR1 SGHAT and CDR2 FQNNGV. The CDR3 coding sequence is TGTGCCAGCACCCATATAGAGCGTGGCTACACCTTC. Encoded protein: CASTHIERGYTF.

This chain uses TRBV28 with TRBJ1-3, with 9 bases lining up with TRBD1. Germline V gene sequence: CDR1 MDHEN, CDR2 SYDVKM. The CDR3 runs to 15 residues. The junction had 4 bases not matched to a gene; V was cut back by 6 bases and J by 1 base. CDR3 protein: CASSYGQGSGNTIYF. Written as DNA, the CDR3 is TGTGCCAGCAGCTACGGACAGGGGTCTGGAAACACCATATATTTT.

CDR3 amino acids: CASSPWTGGTLWNEQFF. For the CDR3, the DNA is TGTGCCAGCAGCCCATGGACAGGGGGTACTCTCTGGAATGAGCAGTTCTTC. The chain uses TRBV4-2 and TRBJ2-1, with TRBD1 matching 10 bases. V lost 4 bases, J lost 7 bases, and 13 bases stayed unmatched. From germline, CDR1 is LGHNA and CDR2 YNFKEQ. CDR3 length: 17 residues.

This sequence joins TRBV28 and TRBJ1-5; D unresolved. The V end was cut by 3 bases, the J end by 0 bases, with 6 bases between. The CDR3 has 14 amino acids. Germline loops: CDR1 MDHEN, CDR2 SYDVKM. CDR3: CASSLTPSNQPQHF. The DNA of the CDR3 is TGTGCCAGCAGTTTGACACCTAGCAATCAGCCCCAGCATTTT. The full variable domain, in which reference TRBV28 and TRBJ1-5 provide the parts outside the CDR3, is DVKVTQSSRYLVKRTGEKVFLECVQDMDHENMFWYRQDPGLGLRLIYFSYDVKMKEKGDIPEGYSVSREKKERFSLILESASTNQTSMYLCASSLTPSNQPQHFGDGTRLSIL.

The chain combines TRBV6-5 with TRBJ1-5; 8 bases align to TRBD1. The V segment lost 4 bases and the J segment 2 bases; nucleotides outside the gene matches: 7. The CDR3 is 16 residues long. Germline V gene lookup returns CDR1 MNHEY and CDR2 SVGAGI. The CDR3 nucleotides read TGTGCCAGCAGTTCGACAGGGGCCTTTGGCAATCAGCCCCAGCATTTT. It translates to CASSSTGAFGNQPQHF.

The chain joins TRBV7-3 to TRBJ2-3; 7 positions agree with TRBD2. V trimming: 10 bases; J trimming: 4 bases; junction bases outside the gene matches: 11. The length of the CDR3 is 14 residues. Germline V gives CDR1 SGHTA, CDR2 FQGTGA. The CDR3 protein is CATSREGPADTQYF. CDR3 bases: TGTGCCACGTCTAGGGAGGGCCCGGCAGATACGCAGTATTTT.

The chain uses TRBV28 and TRBJ2-2; tentatively, D is TRBD2 (6 bases). Germline-derived CDR1 and CDR2 are MDHEN and SYDVKM. The CDR3 length is 17 residues. The V and J ends lost 4 bases and 3 bases respectively, with 18 bases between them. The CDR3 loop is CASSYPIWGEYTGELFF. The CDR3, as DNA: TGTGCCAGCAGTTACCCGATCTGGGGGGAGTACACCGGGGAGCTGTTTTTT.